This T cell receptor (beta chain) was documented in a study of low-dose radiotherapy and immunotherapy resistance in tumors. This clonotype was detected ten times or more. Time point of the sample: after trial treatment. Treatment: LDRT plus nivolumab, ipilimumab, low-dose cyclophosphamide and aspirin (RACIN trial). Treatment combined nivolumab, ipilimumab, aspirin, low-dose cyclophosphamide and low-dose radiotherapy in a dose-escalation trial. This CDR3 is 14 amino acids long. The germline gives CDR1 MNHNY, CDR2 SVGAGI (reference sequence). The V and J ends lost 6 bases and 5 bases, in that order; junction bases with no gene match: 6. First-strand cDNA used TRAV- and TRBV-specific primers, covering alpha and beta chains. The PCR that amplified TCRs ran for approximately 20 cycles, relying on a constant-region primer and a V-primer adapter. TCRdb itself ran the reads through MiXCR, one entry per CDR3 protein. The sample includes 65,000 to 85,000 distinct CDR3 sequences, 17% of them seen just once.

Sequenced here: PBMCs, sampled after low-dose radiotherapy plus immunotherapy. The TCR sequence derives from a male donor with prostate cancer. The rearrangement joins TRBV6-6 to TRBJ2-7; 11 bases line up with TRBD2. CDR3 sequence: CASRTSGSENEQYF. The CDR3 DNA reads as TGTGCCAGCAGAACTAGCGGGAGTGAAAACGAGCAGTACTTC.